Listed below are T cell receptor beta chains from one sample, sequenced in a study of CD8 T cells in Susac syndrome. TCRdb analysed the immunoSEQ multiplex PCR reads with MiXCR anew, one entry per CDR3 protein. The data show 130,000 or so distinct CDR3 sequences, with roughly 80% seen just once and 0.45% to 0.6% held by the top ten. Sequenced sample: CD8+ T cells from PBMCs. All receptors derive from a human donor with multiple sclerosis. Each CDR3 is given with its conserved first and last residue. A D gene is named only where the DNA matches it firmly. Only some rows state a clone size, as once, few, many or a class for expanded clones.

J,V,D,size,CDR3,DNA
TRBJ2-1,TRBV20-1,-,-,CSAVDRLGSYNEQFF,TGCAGTGCTGTAGACAGACTAGGGTCCTACAATGAGCAGTTCTTC
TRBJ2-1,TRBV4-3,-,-,CASSPGPGADEQFF,TGCGCCAGCAGCCCTGGACCGGGGGCTGATGAGCAGTTCTTC
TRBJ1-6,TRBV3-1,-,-,CASSQDEGLENSPLHF,TGTGCCAGCAGCCAAGATGAGGGGTTGGAAAATTCACCCCTCCACTTT
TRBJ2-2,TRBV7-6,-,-,CASSLGGGYTGELFF,TGTGCCAGCAGCTTAGGGGGCGGTTACACCGGGGAGCTGTTTTTT
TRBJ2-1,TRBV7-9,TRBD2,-,CASTPSGYNEQFF,TGTGCCAGCACTCCTAGCGGGTACAATGAGCAGTTCTTC
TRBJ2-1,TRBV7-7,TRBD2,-,CASSPAGTSGPYNEQFF,TGTGCTAGCAGCCCCGCCGGGACTAGCGGGCCTTACAATGAGCAGTTCTTC
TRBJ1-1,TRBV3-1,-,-,CASSPKGLEAFF,TGTGCCAGCAGCCCGAAGGGGCTTGAAGCTTTCTTT
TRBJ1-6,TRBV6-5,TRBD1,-,CASSHRGENSPLHF,TGTGCCAGCAGTCACAGGGGCGAGAATTCACCCCTCCACTTT
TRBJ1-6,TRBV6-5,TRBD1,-,CASSYDRVDSPLHF,TGTGCCAGCAGTTACGACAGGGTGGATTCACCCCTCCACTTT
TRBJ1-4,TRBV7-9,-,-,CAAGGASVTDNEKLFF,TGTGCCGCCGGAGGGGCTTCAGTTACAGATAATGAAAAACTGTTTTTT
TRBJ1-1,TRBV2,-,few,CASSDSWDWRWTEAFF,TGTGCCAGCAGTGACTCATGGGACTGGCGGTGGACTGAAGCTTTCTTT
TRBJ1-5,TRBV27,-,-,CASSWAADQPQHF,TGTGCCAGCAGTTGGGCCGCGGATCAGCCCCAGCATTTT
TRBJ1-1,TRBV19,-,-,CASSSPREMNTEAFF,TGTGCCAGTAGTTCCCCCAGAGAAATGAACACTGAAGCTTTCTTT
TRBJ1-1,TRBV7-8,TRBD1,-,CASSPRDRGLLNTEAFF,TGTGCCAGCAGCCCCCGGGACAGGGGGCTGTTGAACACTGAAGCTTTCTTT
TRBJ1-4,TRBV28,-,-,CASIKGGTNEKLFF,TGTGCCAGCATCAAAGGGGGTACTAATGAAAAACTGTTTTTT
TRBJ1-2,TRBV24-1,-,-,CVTSAPLQGGSNYGYTF,TGTGTCACCAGTGCGCCCCTACAGGGCGGGTCTAACTATGGCTACACCTTC
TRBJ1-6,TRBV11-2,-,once,CASSLGQVGSPLHF,TGTGCCAGCAGCTTAGGACAGGTCGGGTCACCCCTCCACTTT
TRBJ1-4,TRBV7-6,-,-,CASSAGSGEKLFF,TGTGCCAGCAGCGCGGGGTCGGGGGAAAAACTGTTTTTT
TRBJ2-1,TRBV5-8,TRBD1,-,CASESGTGGNEQFF,TGTGCCAGCGAATCCGGGACAGGGGGCAATGAGCAGTTCTTC
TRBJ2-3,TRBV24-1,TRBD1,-,CATSDLQGDTDTQYF,TGTGCCACCAGTGATTTGCAGGGGGACACAGATACGCAGTATTTT
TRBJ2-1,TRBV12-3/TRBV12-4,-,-,CASAPDQSSYNEQFF,TGTGCCAGCGCCCCGGACCAGAGCTCCTACAATGAGCAGTTCTTC
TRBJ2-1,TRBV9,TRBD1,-,CASSAGQGRGNEQFF,TGTGCCAGCAGCGCCGGACAGGGTCGGGGAAATGAGCAGTTCTTC
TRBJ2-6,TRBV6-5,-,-,CASSYTQESSGANVLTF,TGTGCCAGCAGTTACACCCAGGAGAGCTCTGGGGCCAACGTCCTGACTTTC
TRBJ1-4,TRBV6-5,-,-,CASSPGQLTNEKLFF,TGTGCCAGCAGCCCCGGACAGCTTACTAATGAAAAACTGTTTTTT
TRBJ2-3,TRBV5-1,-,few,CASSLDRVTDTQYF,TGCGCCAGCAGCTTGGACAGGGTCACAGATACGCAGTATTTT
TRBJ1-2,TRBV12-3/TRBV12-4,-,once,CASSFPGSYGYTF,TGTGCCAGCAGTTTCCCAGGGAGCTATGGCTACACCTTC
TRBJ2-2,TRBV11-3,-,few,CASSLMQGRTGELFF,TGTGCCAGCAGCCTAATGCAGGGGAGGACCGGGGAGCTGTTTTTT
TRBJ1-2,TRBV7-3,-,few,CASSLMVQQGRNYGYTF,TGTGCCAGCAGCTTAATGGTTCAGCAGGGAAGAAACTATGGCTACACCTTC
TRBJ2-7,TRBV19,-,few,CASSNQWDVYEQYF,TGTGCCAGTAGTAACCAATGGGATGTCTACGAGCAGTACTTC
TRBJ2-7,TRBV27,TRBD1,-,CASSSGQGVREQYF,TGTGCCAGCAGTTCGGGACAGGGGGTCCGCGAGCAGTACTTC
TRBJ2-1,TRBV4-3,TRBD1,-,CASSQVLSDREPYNEQFF,TGCGCCAGCAGCCAAGTTCTCTCGGACAGGGAACCCTACAATGAGCAGTTCTTC
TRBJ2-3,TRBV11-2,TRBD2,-,CASSPGTSGNGGGPSTDTQYF,TGTGCCAGCAGCCCGGGGACTAGCGGGAATGGCGGGGGCCCTAGCACAGATACGCAGTATTTT
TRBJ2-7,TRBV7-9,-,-,CASSPPAVPLYEQYF,TGTGCCAGCAGCCCTCCGGCCGTCCCCCTCTACGAGCAGTACTTC
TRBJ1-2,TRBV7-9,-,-,CASSLGLPQSGGYTF,TGTGCCAGCAGCTTGGGACTGCCCCAAAGTGGGGGCTACACCTTC
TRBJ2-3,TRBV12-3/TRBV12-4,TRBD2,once,CASSLRWTMASGSVHTQYF,TGTGCCAGCAGTTTACGATGGACAATGGCTAGCGGGAGTGTTCATACGCAGTATTTT
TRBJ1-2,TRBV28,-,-,CASRRRGDIYGYTF,TGTGCCAGCAGACGCCGAGGGGACATCTATGGCTACACCTTC
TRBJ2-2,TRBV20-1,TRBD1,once,CSASPQPGTGPQISFAGELFF,TGCAGTGCTAGCCCCCAACCGGGGACAGGGCCACAGATAAGTTTTGCCGGGGAGCTGTTTTTT
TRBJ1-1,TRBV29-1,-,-,CSVLGHLSEAFF,TGCAGCGTTTTGGGACATCTAAGTGAAGCTTTCTTT
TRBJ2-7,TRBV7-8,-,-,CASSLGILEQYF,TGTGCCAGCAGCTTAGGGATCCTCGAGCAGTACTTC
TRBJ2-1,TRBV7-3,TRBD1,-,CASSPGQVNSYNEQFF,TGTGCCAGCAGCCCGGGACAGGTGAACTCCTACAATGAGCAGTTCTTC
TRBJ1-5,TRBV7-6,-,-,CASSLVGGDYSNQPQHF,TGTGCCAGCAGCTTAGTTGGAGGGGACTATAGCAATCAGCCCCAGCATTTT
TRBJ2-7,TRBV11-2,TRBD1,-,CASSLVQGALNSEQYF,TGTGCCAGCAGCTTAGTTCAGGGGGCATTGAACTCCGAGCAGTACTTC
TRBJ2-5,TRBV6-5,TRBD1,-,CASSSPEPGQWETQYF,TGTGCCAGCAGTTCTCCGGAGCCGGGACAGTGGGAGACCCAGTACTTC
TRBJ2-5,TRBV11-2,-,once,CASSLGFGNQETQYF,TGTGCCAGCAGCTTGGGGTTCGGTAACCAAGAGACCCAGTACTTC
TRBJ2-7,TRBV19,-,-,CASSLLGMGSEQYF,TGTGCCAGTAGTCTCCTCGGTATGGGGAGTGAGCAGTACTTC
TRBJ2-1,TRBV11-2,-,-,CASSFPGGSEQFF,TGTGCCAGCAGCTTCCCAGGCGGTAGTGAGCAGTTCTTC
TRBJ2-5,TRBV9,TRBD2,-,CASSSGTQETQYF,TGTGCCAGCAGCAGCGGGACCCAAGAGACCCAGTACTTC
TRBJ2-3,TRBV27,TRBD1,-,CASTWAGGLDTQYF,TGTGCCAGCACGTGGGCAGGGGGCTTGGATACGCAGTATTTT
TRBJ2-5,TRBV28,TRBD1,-,CASSSGTAQETQYF,TGTGCCAGCAGCTCTGGGACAGCCCAAGAGACCCAGTACTTC
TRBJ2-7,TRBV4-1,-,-,CASSQDGRTDYYEQYF,TGCGCCAGCAGCCAAGATGGAAGAACAGACTACTACGAGCAGTACTTC
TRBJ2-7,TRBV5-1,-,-,CASSLGGYGEQYF,TGCGCCAGCAGCTTGGGTGGTTACGGGGAGCAGTACTTC
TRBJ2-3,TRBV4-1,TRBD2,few,CASSQDGGGSRDTQYF,TGCGCCAGCAGCCAAGACGGAGGCGGGAGTAGGGATACGCAGTATTTT
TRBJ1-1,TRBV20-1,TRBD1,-,CSAPTGGGYTEAFF,TGCAGTGCCCCGACAGGGGGCGGGTACACTGAAGCTTTCTTT
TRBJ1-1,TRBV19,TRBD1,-,CASSVGQVNTEAFF,TGTGCCAGTAGTGTCGGACAGGTAAACACTGAAGCTTTCTTT
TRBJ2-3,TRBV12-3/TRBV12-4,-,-,CASSSPGPGYTDTQYF,TGTGCCAGCAGTTCCCCGGGCCCCGGATACACAGATACGCAGTATTTT
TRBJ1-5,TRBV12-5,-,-,CASGLGSDSNQPQHF,TGTGCTAGTGGTTTGGGGAGCGATAGCAATCAGCCCCAGCATTTT
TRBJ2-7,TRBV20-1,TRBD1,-,CSAKRDSSYEQYF,TGCAGTGCTAAAAGGGACAGTTCCTACGAGCAGTACTTC
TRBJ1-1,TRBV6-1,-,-,CASSQTGLNTEAFF,TGTGCCAGCAGTCAGACAGGCCTGAACACTGAAGCTTTCTTT